This is a list of T cell receptor beta chains from one sample in a study of glioma-infiltrating T cells after dendritic cell vaccination. Sequenced by immunoSEQ multiplex PCR; TCRdb stores in-frame clones only, minus some. The table lists about 82,000 clones, about 90% of them singletons. Sequencing used blood, obtained before dendritic cell vaccination. These receptors were collected from a human donor with glioblastoma. Both conserved end residues are part of each CDR3.

v_call: TRBV5-6
cdr3_aa: CASSLDTVSYTF

v_call: TRBV5-5
cdr3_aa: CASSLRDRGVFSGNTIYF

v_call: TRBV5-1
cdr3_aa: CASSLAGRGPSYEQYF

v_call: TRBV30
cdr3_aa: CAWRTGTANTEAFF

v_call: TRBV9
cdr3_aa: CASSLGWENGYTF

v_call: TRBV6-1
cdr3_aa: CASMGQSNEKLFF

v_call: TRBV4-1
cdr3_aa: CASSPQGVTDTQYF

v_call: TRBV12-5
cdr3_aa: CASGPDRVKNSPLHF

v_call: TRBV27
cdr3_aa: CASSPDRGRSNQPQHF

v_call: TRBV19
cdr3_aa: CASSTPASGTEAFF

v_call: TRBV19
cdr3_aa: CASSIDPMTGTNEQYF

v_call: TRBV5-4
cdr3_aa: CASGDVGHPTGYGYTF

v_call: TRBV7-7
cdr3_aa: CASSPSRGRIEAFF

v_call: TRBV5-1
cdr3_aa: CASSLTSGSVDEQFF

v_call: TRBV6-1
cdr3_aa: CASSTGTDTGELFF

v_call: TRBV28
cdr3_aa: CASSLFTSGGVKNIQYF

v_call: TRBV5-4
cdr3_aa: CASSLGAIQETQYF

v_call: TRBV25-1
cdr3_aa: CASSGGTGTQETQYF

v_call: TRBV7-9
cdr3_aa: CASSPRWAPSTDTQYF

v_call: TRBV5-8
cdr3_aa: CASSLGLGGQGNYGYTF

v_call: TRBV7-9
cdr3_aa: CASSLAEATDTQYF

v_call: TRBV18
cdr3_aa: CASSQTGRGPYGYTF

v_call: TRBV30
cdr3_aa: CALGGTGATNEKLFF

v_call: TRBV25-1
cdr3_aa: CASWDRTNTEAFF

v_call: TRBV5-1
cdr3_aa: CASSQPNYEQYF